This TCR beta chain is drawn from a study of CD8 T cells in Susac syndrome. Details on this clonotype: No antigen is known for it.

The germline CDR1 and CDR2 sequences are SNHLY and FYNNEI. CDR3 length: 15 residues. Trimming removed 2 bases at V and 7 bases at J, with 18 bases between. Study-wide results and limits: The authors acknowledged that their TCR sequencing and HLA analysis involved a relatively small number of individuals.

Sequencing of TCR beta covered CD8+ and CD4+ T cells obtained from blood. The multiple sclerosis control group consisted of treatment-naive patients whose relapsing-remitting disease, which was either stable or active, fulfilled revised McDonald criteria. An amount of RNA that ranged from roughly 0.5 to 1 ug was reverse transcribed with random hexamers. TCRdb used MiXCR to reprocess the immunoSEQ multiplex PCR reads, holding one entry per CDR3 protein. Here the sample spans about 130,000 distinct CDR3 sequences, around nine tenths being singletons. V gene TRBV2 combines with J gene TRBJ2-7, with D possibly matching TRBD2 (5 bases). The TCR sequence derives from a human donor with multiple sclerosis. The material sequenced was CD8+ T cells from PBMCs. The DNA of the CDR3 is TGTGCCAGCAGTGAACCTGGCAGCCTCACGGGGGAGCAGTACTTC. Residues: CASSEPGSLTGEQYF.